These 17 T cell receptor beta chains were all obtained from the same sample, sequenced in a study of T cells in women clearing cervical HPV infection. Clones were read by immunoSEQ multiplex PCR, and TCRdb kept only the in-frame ones, dropping some. The sample includes 35,000 to 45,000 clones. The specimen sequenced was blood buffy coat. These receptors came from a woman aged 18 to 75 with a cervical HPV16 infection that either progressed to CIN3+ or cleared (not recorded which).

Remarks on this clone: The CDR3 end falls 3 residues outside the read, so it is completed with the germline J gene. The chain has TRBV11-3 and TRBJ1-2; TRBD1 matches 8 bases. Germline CDR1 reads SGHNT; CDR2 reads YENEEA. The CDR3 loop spans 15 amino acids. The CDR3 DNA, read in part, is TGTGCCAGCAGCCCGGGTCAGGGGGCTATATGGAAC. Protein product: CASSPGQGAIWN. The CDR3 reads in full as CASSPGQGAIWNYTF. The variable domain in full, completed from reference TRBV11-3 and TRBJ1-2, reads EAGVVQSPRYKIIEKKQPVAFWCNPISGHNTLYWYLQNLGQGPELLIRYENEEAVDDSQLPKDRFSAERLKGVDSTLKIQPAELGDSAVYLCASSPGQGAIWNYTFGSGTRLTVV.

To note about this clone: Read coverage stops 3 residues before the CDR3 terminus; the germline J gene supplies the remainder. The rearrangement joins TRBV5-4 to TRBJ1-2; TRBD1 is a possible D gene (5 bases). The CDR3 loop spans 13 amino acids. The ends were cut back, 1 base at V and 3 bases at J, with 7 bases in the middle. Germline values: CDR1 SGHNT, CDR2 YYREEE (reference sequence). The CDR3 sequence: CASSLWGDYGYTF. Incomplete CDR3 DNA: TGTGCCAGCAGCTTGTGGGGGGACTATGGC. Based on the CDR3 plus reference TRBV5-4 and TRBJ1-2, the full variable domain is ETGVTQSPTHLIKTRGQQVTLRCSSQSGHNTVSWYQQALGQGPQFIFQYYREEENGRGNFPPRFSGLQFPNYSSELNVNALELDDSALYLCASSLWGDYGYTFGSGTRLTVV.

The chain's CDR3 is CASNRGPADTQYF. The DNA read from the CDR3 is TGCGCCAGTAACAGGGGGCCGGCAGATACG. The gene calls are TRBV10-2 and TRBJ2-3; the match to TRBD1 covers 9 bases. The read falls 3 residues short of the CDR3 end, and the missing part is taken from the germline J gene. The CDR3 covers 13 residues. Per the germline V gene, CDR1 is WSHSY and CDR2 is SAAADI. V gave up 9 bases and J gave up 4 bases; unmatched junction bases: 5.

Points on this clone: Read coverage stops 3 residues before the CDR3 terminus; the germline J gene supplies the remainder. This rearrangement joins TRBV5-6 to TRBJ2-2; 8 bases are a match to TRBD1. This CDR3 has 14 amino acids. CDR1 and CDR2 from the germline V gene are SGHDT and YYEEEE. This CDR3 is CASSSGGSEEKLFF. CDR3 bases read: TGTGCCAGCAGCTCAGGGGGCAGTGAAGAAAAG.

Note on this clone: The read ends 3 residues early relative to the CDR3; the germline J gene fills the gap. The J gene is TRBJ1-2, the V gene TRBV14; TRBD1 is a possible D gene (5 bases). The CDR3 runs to 14 residues. V was cut by 5 bases and J by 2 bases, with 12 bases left in between. Germline V gives CDR1 SGHDN, CDR2 FVKESK. The CDR3 is CASSDTGGNYGYTF. CDR3 DNA (partial): TGTGCCAGCAGCGATACAGGTGGGAACTATGGC.

Points on this clone: The read gets to within 3 residues of the CDR3 end, and the germline J gene fills in the rest. V usage is TRBV30 and J usage is TRBJ2-2, with D maybe TRBD2 (6 bases). Germline V lookup: CDR1 GTSNPN, CDR2 SVGIG (reference sequence). CDR3 length: 18 amino acids. Trimming stripped 3 bases from V and 0 bases from J, with 20 bases between. Partial CDR3 DNA: TGTGCCTGGAGCGGTGGCCCGGGACGGGGGACGAACACCGGGGAG. It encodes CAWSGGPGRGTNTGE. The entire CDR3 is CAWSGGPGRGTNTGELFF. The full variable domain, with the rest looked up from reference TRBV30 and TRBJ2-2, is SQTIHQWPATLVQPVGSPLSLECTVEGTSNPNLYWYRQAAGRGLQLLFYSVGIGQISSEVPQNLSASRPQDRQFILSSKKLLLSDSGFYLCAWSGGPGRGTNTGELFFGEGSRLTVL.

Worth noting for this clone: The read terminates 3 residues before the CDR3 end, so the remaining end is supplied by the germline J gene. This chain links TRBV7-9 with TRBJ2-4; weak D call: TRBD2 (5 bases). V shed 2 bases and J shed 7 bases, with 15 bases lying between them. The CDR3 runs to 15 residues. Germline CDR1 reads SEHNR; CDR2 reads FQNEAQ (reference sequence). The CDR3 protein is CASSLNCGFANIQYF. The DNA read from the CDR3 is TGTGCCAGCAGCTTAAATTGCGGGTTCGCCAACATT.

About this clone itself: Coverage ceases 3 residues before the CDR3 finishes, and the germline J gene fills in the end. The chain is built from TRBV7-7 and TRBJ1-1; D not certain. Between the trimmed V and J ends, which lost 2 bases and 0 bases, there was a span of 4 bases. This CDR3 is built from 13 residues. Looked up from germline, CDR1 is SSHAT and CDR2 is FNYEAQ (reference sequence). The DNA read from the CDR3 is TGTGCCAGCAGCTTAACAATGAACACTGAA. Residues: CASSLTMNTE. The whole CDR3 sequence reads CASSLTMNTEAFF.

As regards this clone: The missing CDR3 end, 3 residues past where the read stops, is filled in from the germline J gene. The V and J genes are TRBV19 and TRBJ1-2, with TRBD1 matching over 7 bases. Germline V gene data show CDR1 as LNHDA and CDR2 as SQIVND (reference sequence). The CDR3 contains 14 residues. The CDR3: CASRYDDRAYDYTF. The DNA read from the CDR3 is TGTGCCAGTAGGTATGATGACAGGGCCTACGAC.

Points on this clone: The read terminates 3 residues ahead of where the CDR3 ends, so the germline J gene completes it. The genes are TRBV11-3 and TRBJ1-1, with D uncertain. Trimming pared 2 bases from V and 1 base from J, leaving 11 bases between. Germline V gene data show CDR1 as SGHNT and CDR2 as YENEEA. This CDR3 is built from 15 residues. The CDR3: CASSLRAVSNTEAFF. CDR3 bases read: TGTGCCAGCAGCTTAAGGGCCGTTTCGAACACTGAA.

Concerning this clone: At one end, the junction sequence differs from germline, possibly due to a read error. Read sequence stops 3 residues before the CDR3 end, and the germline J gene provides the missing end. The same CDR3 is also encoded by other DNA sequences in this sample. The chain employs TRBV18 and TRBJ1-3, with D possibly being TRBD1 (6 bases). This CDR3 is built from 14 residues. Germline values: CDR1 KGHSH, CDR2 LQKENI. CDR3 region: CASSPSTARDTIYF. The CDR3 bases that were read are TGTGCCAGCTCACCCTCGACCGCCCGGGACACA.

Worth noting for this clone: The read comes to an end 3 residues before the CDR3 does, leaving the germline J gene to fill in the end. The V gene is TRBV7-9, the J gene TRBJ2-4; weak D call: TRBD1 (5 bases). Germline V gene lookup returns CDR1 SEHNR and CDR2 FQNEAQ (reference sequence). This CDR3 region has 13 residues. The CDR3 protein is CASSLGQNYGQYF. The CDR3 bases that were read are TGTGCCAGCAGCTTAGGACAGAACTATGGT.

Comment on this clone: The CDR3 goes on 3 residues after the read ends, and that part is filled in from the germline J gene. V gene TRBV28 combines with J gene TRBJ1-6, with D perhaps matching TRBD1 (5 bases). Germline-derived CDR1 and CDR2 are MDHEN and SYDVKM. The CDR3 length is 13 residues. The germline V and J ends were trimmed by 2 bases and 10 bases, with 9 bases remaining between them. Partial CDR3 DNA: TGTGCCAGCAGTTTAGGAGGGGAATCACCC. Encoded protein: CASSLGGESP. The full-length CDR3 reads as CASSLGGESPLHF.

With regard to this clone: The sequenced fragment ends 3 residues before the CDR3 boundary, so the rest is inferred from the germline J gene. The chain combines TRBV5-1 with TRBJ2-1, with 14 nucleotides matching TRBD2. Germline assignment: CDR1 SGHRS and CDR2 YFSETQ. The CDR3 runs 20 residues. J gave up 5 bases and V 4 bases, and 17 bases lay outside the gene matches. Incomplete CDR3 DNA: TGCGCCAGCAGCCAGCACTTGGGGCCGGGACTAGCGGGAGCCGACAATGAG. Translated, it gives CASSQHLGPGLAGADNE. The whole CDR3 reads CASSQHLGPGLAGADNEQFF.

Regarding this clone: Read coverage stops 3 residues before the CDR3 terminus; the germline J gene supplies the remainder. The chain combines TRBV5-5 with TRBJ2-7; unclear D gene. From germline, CDR1 is SGHKS and CDR2 YYEKEE (reference sequence). CDR3 size: 13 residues. V lost 4 bases, J lost 4 bases, and 12 bases lay in between. The DNA read from the CDR3 is TGTGCCAGCAGCCACCCCCCAGGTTACGAG. Residues: CASSHPPGYE. The complete CDR3 protein is CASSHPPGYEQYF.

In regard to this clone: With the read ending 3 residues before the CDR3 end, the germline J gene is used to fill in that end. V usage is TRBV30 and J usage is TRBJ1-4, with TRBD1 matching over 9 bases. Germline CDR1 is GTSNPN and CDR2 is SVGIG (reference sequence). The CDR3 totals 17 residues. CDR3 bases read: TGTGCCGGGACGGGGAACAGGGGGCGCTTTGGGGCCAACGTA. Protein product: CAGTGNRGRFGANV. The CDR3 reads in full as CAGTGNRGRFGANVLFF. Drawing the rest from reference TRBV30 and TRBJ1-4, the complete variable domain is SQTIHQWPATLVQPVGSPLSLECTVEGTSNPNLYWYRQAAGRGLQLLFYSVGIGQISSEVPQNLSASRPQDRQFILSSKKLLLSDSGFYLCAGTGNRGRFGANVLFFGSGTQLSVL.

In the case of this clone: The CDR3 extends 3 residues past the end of the read, so its final part is completed from the germline J gene. J is TRBJ2-5 and V is TRBV11-3; 13 positions agree with TRBD2. Germline lookup yields CDR1 SGHNT and CDR2 YENEEA. The CDR3 contains 15 residues. V shed 5 bases, J shed 4 bases, and the junction held 4 bases outside the gene matches. This chain's CDR3 is CASSGGLAGVETQYF. The sequenced CDR3 bases are TGTGCCAGCAGCGGAGGACTAGCGGGAGTAGAGACC.